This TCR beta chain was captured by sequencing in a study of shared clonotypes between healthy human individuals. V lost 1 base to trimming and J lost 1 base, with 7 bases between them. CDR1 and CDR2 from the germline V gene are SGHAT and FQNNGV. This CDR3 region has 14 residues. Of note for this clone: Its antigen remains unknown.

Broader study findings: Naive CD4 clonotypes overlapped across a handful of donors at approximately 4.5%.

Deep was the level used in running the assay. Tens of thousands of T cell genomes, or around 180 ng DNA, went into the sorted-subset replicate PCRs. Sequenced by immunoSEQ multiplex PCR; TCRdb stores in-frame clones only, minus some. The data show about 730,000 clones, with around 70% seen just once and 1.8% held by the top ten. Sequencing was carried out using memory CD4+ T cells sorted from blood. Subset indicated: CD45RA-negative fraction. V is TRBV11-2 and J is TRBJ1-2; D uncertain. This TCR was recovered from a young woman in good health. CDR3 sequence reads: CASSLAQYNYGYTF. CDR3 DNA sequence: TGTGCCAGCAGCTTAGCTCAGTATAACTATGGCTACACCTTC.